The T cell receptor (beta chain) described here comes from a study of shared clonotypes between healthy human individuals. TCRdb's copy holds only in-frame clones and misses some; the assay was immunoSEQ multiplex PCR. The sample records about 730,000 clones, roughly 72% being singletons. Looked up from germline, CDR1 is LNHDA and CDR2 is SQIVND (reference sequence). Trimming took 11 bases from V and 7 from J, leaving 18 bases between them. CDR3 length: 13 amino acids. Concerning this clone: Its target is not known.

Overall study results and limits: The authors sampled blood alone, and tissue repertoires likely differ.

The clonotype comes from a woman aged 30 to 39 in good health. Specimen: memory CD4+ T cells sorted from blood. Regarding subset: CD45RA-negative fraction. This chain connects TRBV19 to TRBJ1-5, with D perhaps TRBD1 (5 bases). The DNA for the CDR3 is TGTGCCGCGTCCGGGGGTCGCCCACAGCCCCAGCATTTT. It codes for CAASGGRPQPQHF.